This TCR beta chain derives from a study of response to subunit inactivated influenza vaccine. Regarding the study as a whole: Each seasonal flu vaccination may recruit only limited new T cells, authors suggested.

V was clipped by 0 bases and J by 6 bases, with 10 bases between them. The germline gives CDR1 SGDLS, CDR2 YYNGEE. The CDR3 has 14 residues. A remark on this clonotype: The antigen remains undetermined.

TCRdb used MiXCR to reprocess the RT-PCR reads, holding one entry per CDR3 protein. Of about 480,000 distinct CDR3 sequences listed, about 25% are singletons. Sequenced material: CD4+ T cells sorted from PBMCs, taken around 5 days after vaccination. The chain joins TRBV9 to TRBJ2-1; D is perhaps TRBD2 (6 bases). This TCR derives from a man aged 45-65 years who received an inactivated influenza vaccine. The CDR3 loop is CASSVERERNEQFF. Here the CDR3 DNA reads TGTGCCAGCAGCGTAGAACGGGAGCGCAATGAGCAGTTCTTC.